This is a list of T cell receptor beta chains from one sample in a study of cytomegalovirus exposure and HLA in healthy donors. TCRdb's copy holds only in-frame clones and misses some; the assay was immunoSEQ multiplex PCR. This sample yields about 170,000 clones, of which about 76% are seen a single time; approximately 5.4% belongs to the top ten. Sequences were obtained from PBMCs. These TCRs come from a young woman in good health and CMV-seropositive. CDR3s include the opening cysteine and the closing phenylalanine or tryptophan. The D gene is left open where the match is weak. The size of a clone is reported for some rows only, either as once, few or many, or as a class for expanded clones.

abundance: few
v_gene: TRBV5-4
j_gene: TRBJ1-4
d_gene: TRBD1
CDR3aa: CASSVGQGGNEKLFF
CDR3nt: TGTGCCAGCAGCGTAGGACAGGGAGGGAATGAAAAACTGTTTTTT

abundance: few
v_gene: TRBV4-2
j_gene: TRBJ2-3
d_gene: TRBD2
CDR3aa: CASSQDFPSGDSDTQYF
CDR3nt: TGTGCCAGCAGCCAAGACTTTCCCAGCGGGGACTCAGATACGCAGTATTTT

abundance: NA
v_gene: TRBV30
j_gene: TRBJ2-7
d_gene: NA
CDR3aa: CAWGQDTYEQYF
CDR3nt: TGTGCCTGGGGGCAGGATACCTACGAGCAGTACTTC

abundance: few
v_gene: TRBV7-9
j_gene: TRBJ1-2
d_gene: NA
CDR3aa: CSSSSEGHNGYTF
CDR3nt: TGTTCCAGCAGCTCTGAGGGACACAATGGCTACACCTTC

abundance: NA
v_gene: TRBV9
j_gene: TRBJ1-2
d_gene: NA
CDR3aa: CASSVGEGIANYGYTF
CDR3nt: TGTGCCAGCAGCGTAGGGGAGGGTATAGCTAACTATGGCTACACCTTC

abundance: once
v_gene: TRBV29-1
j_gene: TRBJ1-1
d_gene: TRBD1
CDR3aa: CSVDYRGVGAFF
CDR3nt: TGCAGCGTCGATTACAGGGGTGTTGGGGCTTTCTTT

abundance: NA
v_gene: TRBV2
j_gene: TRBJ1-5
d_gene: TRBD1
CDR3aa: CASSEDRGYSNQPQHF
CDR3nt: TGTGCCAGCAGTGAAGACAGGGGATATAGCAATCAGCCCCAGCATTTT

abundance: NA
v_gene: TRBV28
j_gene: TRBJ1-2
d_gene: NA
CDR3aa: CAGPPGGQIYGYTF
CDR3nt: TGTGCCGGCCCCCCCGGAGGACAGATCTATGGCTACACCTTC

abundance: NA
v_gene: TRBV28
j_gene: TRBJ1-1
d_gene: NA
CDR3aa: CASSASTVSEAFF
CDR3nt: TGTGCCAGCAGTGCATCGACAGTTTCTGAAGCTTTCTTT

abundance: NA
v_gene: TRBV5-1
j_gene: TRBJ2-7
d_gene: NA
CDR3aa: CASSLRAGLLYEQYF
CDR3nt: TGCGCCAGCAGCTTGAGGGCAGGGCTTCTCTACGAGCAGTACTTC

abundance: NA
v_gene: TRBV7-9
j_gene: TRBJ2-3
d_gene: NA
CDR3aa: CASSPGGYGGDTQYF
CDR3nt: TGTGCCAGCAGCCCAGGCGGGTATGGGGGGGATACGCAGTATTTT

abundance: few
v_gene: TRBV7-9
j_gene: TRBJ1-4
d_gene: NA
CDR3aa: CASSPPEGRVGEKLFF
CDR3nt: TGTGCCAGCAGCCCCCCGGAGGGGAGGGTCGGTGAAAAACTGTTTTTT

abundance: few
v_gene: TRBV5-4
j_gene: TRBJ2-2
d_gene: NA
CDR3aa: CAYWGTPNTGELFF
CDR3nt: TGTGCCTACTGGGGGACACCGAACACCGGGGAGCTGTTTTTT

abundance: NA
v_gene: TRBV10-3
j_gene: TRBJ1-4
d_gene: NA
CDR3aa: CAISESRQVPNEKLFF
CDR3nt: TGTGCCATCAGTGAGTCTAGGCAGGTTCCAAATGAAAAACTGTTTTTT

abundance: NA
v_gene: TRBV5-4
j_gene: TRBJ1-1
d_gene: NA
CDR3aa: CASSLDPSGRAFF
CDR3nt: TGTGCCAGCAGCTTGGACCCATCGGGGAGAGCTTTCTTT

abundance: few
v_gene: TRBV5-1
j_gene: TRBJ1-1
d_gene: NA
CDR3aa: CASSLEGQMNTEAFF
CDR3nt: TGCGCCAGCAGCTTGGAGGGGCAAATGAACACTGAAGCTTTCTTT